Listed here is a single T cell receptor (beta chain). Methods used by the authors: Researchers report that nucleated cell counts were estimated from reference gene primer amplification. Data came from immunoSEQ multiplex PCR; TCRdb stores just in-frame clones and leaves some out. V, J and clone size are those of that table, while D and trimming were read from the DNA. Among fewer than 300,000 clones listed, about 68% were seen once. The source of the sample is a study of blood T cell repertoires in COVID-19. Looking at the study overall: PBMCs, B-cell-depleted T cells, or T cells provided the cDNA or gDNA that made up the material.

Germline V lookup: CDR1 MNHNS, CDR2 SASEGT. Trimming took off 3 bases at V and 0 bases at J, with 8 bases between the two ends. CDR3 length: 14 residues. The clonotype comes from a woman older than 75 with acute or convalescent COVID-19. This chain uses TRBV6-1 with TRBJ1-1, with no clear D. The specimen sequenced was peripheral blood. CDR3 sequence reads: CASSEPGMNTEAFF. As DNA, the CDR3 is TGTGCCAGCAGTGAGCCGGGGATGAACACTGAAGCTTTCTTT.